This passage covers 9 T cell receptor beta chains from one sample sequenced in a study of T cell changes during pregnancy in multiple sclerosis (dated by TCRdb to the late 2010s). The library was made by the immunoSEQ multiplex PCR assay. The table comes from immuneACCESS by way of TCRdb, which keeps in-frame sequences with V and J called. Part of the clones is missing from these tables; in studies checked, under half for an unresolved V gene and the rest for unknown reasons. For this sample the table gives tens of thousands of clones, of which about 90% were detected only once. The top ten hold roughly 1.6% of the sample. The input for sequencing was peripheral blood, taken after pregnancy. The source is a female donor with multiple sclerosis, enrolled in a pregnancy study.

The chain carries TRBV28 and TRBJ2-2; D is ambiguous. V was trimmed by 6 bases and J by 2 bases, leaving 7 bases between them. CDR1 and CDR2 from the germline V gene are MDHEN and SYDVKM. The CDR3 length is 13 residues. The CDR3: CASRPLNTGELFF. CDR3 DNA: TGTGCCAGCAGACCCCTAAACACCGGGGAGCTGTTTTTT.

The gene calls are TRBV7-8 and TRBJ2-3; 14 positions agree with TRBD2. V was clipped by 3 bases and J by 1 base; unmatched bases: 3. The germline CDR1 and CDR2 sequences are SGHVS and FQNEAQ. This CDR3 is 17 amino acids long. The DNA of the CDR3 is TGTGCCAGCAGCTTCAGGACTAGCGGGAGGCGCACAGATACGCAGTATTTT. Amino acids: CASSFRTSGRRTDTQYF.

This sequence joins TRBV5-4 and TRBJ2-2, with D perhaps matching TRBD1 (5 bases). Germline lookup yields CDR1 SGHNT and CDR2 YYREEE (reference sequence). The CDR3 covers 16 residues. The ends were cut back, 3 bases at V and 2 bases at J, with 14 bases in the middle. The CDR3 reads CASSSFRTGNTGELFF. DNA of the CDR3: TGTGCCAGCAGCTCATTTCGAACAGGCAACACCGGGGAGCTGTTTTTT.

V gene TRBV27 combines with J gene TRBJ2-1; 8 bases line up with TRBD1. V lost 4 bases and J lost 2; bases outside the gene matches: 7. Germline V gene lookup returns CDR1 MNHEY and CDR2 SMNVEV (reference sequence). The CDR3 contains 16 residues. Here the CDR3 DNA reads TGTGCCAGCAGTTCACTGGGACAGGTTCCCTACAATGAGCAGTTCTTC. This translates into CASSSLGQVPYNEQFF.

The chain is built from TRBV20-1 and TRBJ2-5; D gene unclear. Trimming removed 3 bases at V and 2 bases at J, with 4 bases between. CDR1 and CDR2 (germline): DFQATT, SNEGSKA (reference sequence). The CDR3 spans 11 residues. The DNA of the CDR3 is TGCAGTGCTAGCTATCAAGAGACCCAGTACTTC. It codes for CSASYQETQYF.

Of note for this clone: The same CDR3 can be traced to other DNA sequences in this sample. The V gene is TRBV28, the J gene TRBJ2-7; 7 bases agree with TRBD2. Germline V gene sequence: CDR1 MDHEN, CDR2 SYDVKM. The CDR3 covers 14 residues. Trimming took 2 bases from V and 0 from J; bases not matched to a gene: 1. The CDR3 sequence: CASSLPGGSYEQYF. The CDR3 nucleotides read TGTGCCAGCAGTTTACCGGGAGGCTCCTACGAGCAGTACTTC.

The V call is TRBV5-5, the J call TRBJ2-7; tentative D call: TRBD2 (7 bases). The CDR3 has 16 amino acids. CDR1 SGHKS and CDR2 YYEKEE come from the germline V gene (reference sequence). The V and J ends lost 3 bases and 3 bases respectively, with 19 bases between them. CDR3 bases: TGTGCCAGCAGCTCAGGGATCGGACTAGGGGGCTACGAGCAGTACTTC. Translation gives CASSSGIGLGGYEQYF. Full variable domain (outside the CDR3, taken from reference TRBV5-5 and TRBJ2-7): DAGVTQSPTHLIKTRGQQVTLRCSPISGHKSVSWYQQVLGQGPQFIFQYYEKEERGRGNFPDRFSARQFPNYSSELNVNALLLGDSALYLCASSSGIGLGGYEQYFGPGTRLTVT.

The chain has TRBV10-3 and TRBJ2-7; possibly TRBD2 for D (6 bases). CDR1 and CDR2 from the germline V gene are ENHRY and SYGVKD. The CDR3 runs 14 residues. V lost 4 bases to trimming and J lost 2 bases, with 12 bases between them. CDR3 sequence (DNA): TGTGCCATCAGTGGGGGCGGGAACACCTACGAGCAGTACTTC. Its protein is CAISGGGNTYEQYF.

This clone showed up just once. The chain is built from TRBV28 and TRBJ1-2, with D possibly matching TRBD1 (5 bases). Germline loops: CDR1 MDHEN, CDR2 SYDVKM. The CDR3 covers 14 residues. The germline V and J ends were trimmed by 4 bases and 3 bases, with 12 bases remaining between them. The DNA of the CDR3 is TGTGCCAGCAGTTCTAGAAGGGGCGACTATGGCTACACCTTC. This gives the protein CASSSRRGDYGYTF.